The 23 T cell receptor beta chains below all came from one sample that was sequenced in a study of blood T cell repertoires in COVID-19 (dated by TCRdb to 2020 to 2021). Library creation used the immunoSEQ multiplex PCR assay. Not all clones reach the TCRdb copy of this immuneACCESS table, which keeps in-frame sequences only. Checked studies attribute under half of the gap to unresolved V genes and leave the rest unexplained. The sample has 60,000 or so clones on record, under 85% of them singletons. The ten largest clones represent 3.2% of the sample. Sequenced input: peripheral blood. The receptors derive from a man in his sixties with acute or convalescent COVID-19.

V usage is TRBV5-6 and J usage is TRBJ2-7; 8 bases map to TRBD2. V shed 5 bases, J shed 4 bases, and the junction held 5 bases outside the gene matches. CDR3 length: 13 residues. Looked up from germline, CDR1 is SGHDT and CDR2 is YYEEEE. The CDR3 is CASRVAGRYEQYF. In DNA, the CDR3 is TGTGCCAGCAGAGTAGCGGGAAGGTACGAGCAGTACTTC.

This clone was counted a few times. The rearrangement links TRBV7-3 to TRBJ2-6; D is unclear. The CDR3 has 13 residues. Germline V CDR1 and CDR2: SGHTA, FQGTGA. With 6 bases removed from V and 0 bases from J, the gap between germline ends came to 3 bases. The CDR3 here is CASSRSGANVLTF. CDR3 bases: TGTGCCAGCAGTCGCTCTGGGGCCAACGTCCTGACTTTC.

The chain couples TRBV5-1 to TRBJ1-2, with D tentatively TRBD1 (6 bases). Between the trimmed V and J ends, which lost 0 bases and 6 bases, there was a span of 12 bases. CDR3 size: 14 residues. Germline V gene data show CDR1 as SGHRS and CDR2 as YFSETQ. The DNA for the CDR3 is TGCGCCAGCAGCTTGGTGCAGGGGCCGGATGGCTACACCTTC. This sequence encodes CASSLVQGPDGYTF.

Only a few counts were recorded for this clone. The chain joins TRBV7-9 to TRBJ1-2; 9 bases fit TRBD1. CDR3 length: 14 amino acids. Germline CDR1 and CDR2: SEHNR and FQNEAQ (reference sequence). Germline trimming cut 5 bases from V and 6 bases from J; bases unmatched to any gene: 7. As DNA, the CDR3 is TGTGCCAGCAGCGACCGGGACAGGGTCCATGGCTACACCTTC. Its protein is CASSDRDRVHGYTF.

This sequence joins TRBV28 and TRBJ1-1; D call uncertain. Trimming pared 7 bases from V and 1 base from J, leaving 7 bases between. Germline assignment: CDR1 MDHEN and CDR2 SYDVKM. The CDR3 has 12 residues. The CDR3 reads CASTPQNTEAFF. The CDR3 DNA is TGTGCCAGCACACCACAGAACACTGAAGCTTTCTTT.

The chain joins TRBV20-1 to TRBJ2-5; a possible D gene is TRBD2 (5 bases). CDR1 DFQATT and CDR2 SNEGSKA come from the germline V gene (reference sequence). The CDR3 loop spans 11 amino acids. V was cut by 7 bases and J by 4 bases, with 10 bases left in between. The CDR3 coding sequence is TGCAGTGAGAAGGCGGGAGAGACCCAGTACTTC. Its translation: CSEKAGETQYF.

The chain recombines TRBV6-5 with TRBJ2-1, with D perhaps matching TRBD1 (5 bases). The V gene's germline CDR1 is MNHEY and CDR2 SVGAGI. V was shortened by 7 bases and J by 9 bases, with 22 bases between the two germline ends. This CDR3 is 15 amino acids long. The CDR3 region has the DNA TGTGCCAGCACCCCTCGCAAGGCAGGGAAACTTGAGCAGTTCTTC. Its translation is CASTPRKAGKLEQFF.

The chain couples TRBV9 to TRBJ2-5; the match to TRBD2 covers 10 bases. Germline V lookup: CDR1 SGDLS, CDR2 YYNGEE. The CDR3 contains 15 residues. With 4 bases clipped from V and 5 bases from J, the junction kept 8 bases outside the gene matches. As DNA, the CDR3 is TGTGCCAGCAGCCCTCGAGGTAGCGGGGGGGAGACCCAGTACTTC. The encoded protein is CASSPRGSGGETQYF.

A note on this clone: This same CDR3 is encoded by further DNA sequences in the sample. The gene calls are TRBV18 and TRBJ1-1, with 9 bases identical to TRBD1. The CDR3 length is 12 residues. Germline loops: CDR1 KGHSH, CDR2 LQKENI. Trimming cost V 2 bases and J 11 bases; bases outside gene matches: 3. The CDR3 DNA reads as TGTGCCAGCTCACCAGGCGACAGGGGGGCTTTCTTT. Its translation is CASSPGDRGAFF.

V gene TRBV19 combines with J gene TRBJ2-7; D remains unclear. V gave up 1 base and J gave up 5 bases, with 9 bases separating them. CDR3 length: 13 amino acids. CDR1 LNHDA and CDR2 SQIVND come from the germline V gene (reference sequence). DNA for the CDR3: TGTGCCAGTAGTATAGCCCTTTATGACGAGCAGTACTTC. Protein product: CASSIALYDEQYF.

The chain recombines TRBV5-1 with TRBJ1-6, with 7 nucleotides matching TRBD1. The CDR3 sequence is 15 residues long. V shed 1 base and J 10 bases; nucleotides not matched to a gene: 8. The germline V gene encodes CDR1 SGHRS and CDR2 YFSETQ. The CDR3 nucleotides read TGCGCCAGCAGCTTGTTAGGGGGCGAAAACTCACCCCTCCACTTT. Encoded protein: CASSLLGGENSPLHF.

This chain connects TRBV12-3 or TRBV12-4 to TRBJ2-5, with no clear D. The CDR3 is made up of 13 amino acids. V was clipped by 3 bases and J by 4 bases, with 9 bases between them. The CDR3 DNA sequence: TGTGCCAGCAGTTTCGCTATGCGAGAGACCCAGTACTTC. As protein: CASSFAMRETQYF.

The chain is built from TRBV6-2 or TRBV6-3 and TRBJ1-6; D not certain. The CDR3 runs to 12 residues. V lost 6 bases to trimming and J lost 8 bases, with 8 bases between them. Germline lookup yields CDR1 MNHEY and CDR2 SVGEGT. The DNA of the CDR3 is TGTGCCAGCAGCCGGCCGTATTCACCCCTCCACTTT. Translated, it gives CASSRPYSPLHF.

The chain links TRBV11-2 to TRBJ2-2; a weak D match, TRBD1 (5 bases). The V gene lost 2 bases and the J gene lost 1 base, with 8 bases spanning the gap. CDR1 is SGHAT and CDR2 is FQNNGV in the germline V gene. The CDR3 extends over 15 amino acids. The CDR3 DNA is TGTGCCAGCAGCTTAAGGGGCCGGAACACCGGGGAGCTGTTTTTT. This translates into CASSLRGRNTGELFF.

The chain joins TRBV7-3 to TRBJ2-7, with D possibly being TRBD2 (5 bases). The CDR3 is made up of 14 amino acids. V lost 5 bases, J lost 6 bases, and 17 bases lay in between. Looked up from germline, CDR1 is SGHTA and CDR2 is FQGTGA. The CDR3: CASSVSSSSSEQYF. CDR3 DNA sequence: TGTGCCAGCAGCGTTTCGTCGTCTAGCAGCGAGCAGTACTTC.

V and J are TRBV5-1 and TRBJ2-5, with D tentatively TRBD2 (6 bases). The ends were cut back, 4 bases at V and 3 bases at J, with 19 bases in the middle. This CDR3 has 16 amino acids. Germline loops: CDR1 SGHRS, CDR2 YFSETQ. For the CDR3, the DNA is TGCGCCAGCAGCATGAGGGGAAAATCGGGGGAAGAGACCCAGTACTTC. Its translation: CASSMRGKSGEETQYF.

V is TRBV20-1 and J is TRBJ1-1; D is uncertain. The CDR3 consists of 15 residues. Trimming cost V 3 bases and J 0 bases, with 14 bases left between them. Germline V lookup: CDR1 DFQATT, CDR2 SNEGSKA (reference sequence). CDR3 amino acids: CSASSSVFMNTEAFF. The CDR3 bases are TGCAGTGCTAGTTCCAGTGTCTTCATGAACACTGAAGCTTTCTTT.

The CDR3 region has the DNA TGCGCCAGCCAGCCGTTTCCCGGGACTAGCGGGGTTTTAGAGCAGTTCTTC. This sequence encodes CASQPFPGTSGVLEQFF. The chain joins TRBV5-1 to TRBJ2-1; 13 bases map to TRBD2. The V segment lost 7 bases and the J segment 10 bases; nucleotides outside the gene matches: 17. This CDR3 has 17 amino acids. Germline V gene data show CDR1 as SGHRS and CDR2 as YFSETQ.

The chain is built from TRBV7-3 and TRBJ1-1; 9 bases map to TRBD1. This CDR3 is built from 14 residues. V was clipped by 6 bases and J by 4 bases; unmatched bases: 6. The germline gives CDR1 SGHTA, CDR2 FQGTGA. Here the CDR3 DNA reads TGTGCCAGCAGACGGGACAGGGTGACCACTGAAGCTTTCTTT. Translating gives CASRRDRVTTEAFF.

The chain is built from TRBV24-1 and TRBJ1-3; D is perhaps TRBD1 (5 bases). V lost 1 base, J lost 0 bases, and 9 bases lay in between. Germline CDR1 is KGHDR and CDR2 is SFDVKD. The CDR3 is 16 amino acids. Here the CDR3 reads CATSDFRQRSGNTIYF. The CDR3 nucleotides are TGTGCCACCAGTGATTTCCGACAGCGCTCTGGAAACACCATATATTTT.

The chain couples TRBV7-2 to TRBJ1-2; 9 bases align to TRBD1. This CDR3 has 13 amino acids. V dropped 5 bases and J dropped 5; count of bases not matched to a gene: 3. Germline V gives CDR1 SGHTA, CDR2 FQGNSA. CDR3 region: CASSAGTGYGYTF. DNA of the CDR3: TGTGCCAGCAGCGCGGGGACAGGGTATGGCTACACCTTC.

This chain joins TRBV25-1 and TRBJ2-5; D is possibly TRBD2 (5 bases). CDR1 and CDR2 (germline): MGHDK, SYGVNS. V was cut by 5 bases and J by 4 bases, with 14 bases left in between. The CDR3 is 14 residues long. CDR3: CASSSWEPGETQYF. CDR3 sequence (DNA): TGTGCCAGCAGTTCGTGGGAGCCCGGAGAGACCCAGTACTTC.

The chain is built from TRBV18 and TRBJ1-4, with D unresolved. Looked up from germline, CDR1 is KGHSH and CDR2 is LQKENI. The CDR3 is 15 amino acids. Trimming cost V 2 bases and J 5 bases, with 12 bases left between them. The CDR3 loop reads CASSPGGIRNEKLFF. In DNA, the CDR3 is TGTGCCAGCTCACCAGGAGGGATTCGAAATGAAAAACTGTTTTTT.